This T cell receptor beta chain was sequenced in a study of Graves' ophthalmopathy and Graves' hyperthyroidism. About the research overall: Investigators collected peripheral blood at initial diagnosis, before any treatment was given.

Stable hyperthyroidism was defined by absence of ophthalmopathy within 18 months of follow-up. This clonotype was seen many times. Germline V CDR1 and CDR2: MNHNS, SASEGT. The CDR3 contains 14 residues. V lost 4 bases and J lost 2, with 6 bases in between. Researchers took RNA transcripts and amplified TCR beta CDR3 regions from them. HTBI-primed first-round RT-PCR preceded second-round multiplex PCR. TCRdb ran MiXCR on the multiplex PCR reads and lists one entry per CDR3 protein. The sample has roughly 350,000 distinct CDR3 sequences, about a sixth seen once; the top ten hold roughly 2.3%. The J gene is TRBJ2-6, the V gene TRBV6-1, with D unclear. The source of this sequence is an adult woman with stable Graves' hyperthyroidism. Sequenced material: peripheral blood. The CDR3 spells CASSVGAGANVLTF. Written as DNA, the CDR3 is TGTGCCAGCAGTGTCGGCGCTGGGGCCAACGTCCTGACTTTC.